The rows below give T cell receptor beta chains drawn from one sample of a study of blood T cell repertoires in COVID-19. Produced via immunoSEQ multiplex PCR; TCRdb's table is partial and in-frame only. The sample has 65,000 to 85,000 clones, around 83% seen once. Sequenced material: peripheral blood. These receptors originate from a man aged 45 to 65 with active COVID-19. The CDR3 runs from the conserved cysteine through the conserved F or W. D genes are given only for firm matches. For some rows the clone size is stated as once, few or many, or as a class when expanded; others skip it.

v_call: TRBV2
d_call: TRBD1
clone_size: NA
j_call: TRBJ2-7
cdr3_nt: TGTGCCAGCAGTACAGGGGCTGTCTCCTACGAGCAGTACTTC
cdr3_aa: CASSTGAVSYEQYF

v_call: TRBV6-5
d_call: NA
clone_size: NA
j_call: TRBJ1-3
cdr3_nt: TGTGCCAGCAGACCCGGGGGGGGGCCTGGAAACACCATATATTTT
cdr3_aa: CASRPGGGPGNTIYF

v_call: TRBV30
d_call: NA
clone_size: NA
j_call: TRBJ1-1
cdr3_nt: TGTGCCTGGAGTGTAACATTGAACACTGAAGCTTTCTTT
cdr3_aa: CAWSVTLNTEAFF

v_call: TRBV19
d_call: NA
clone_size: NA
j_call: TRBJ2-2
cdr3_nt: TGTGCCAGTAGATCCGGAGGGGATAACACCGGGGAGCTGTTTTTT
cdr3_aa: CASRSGGDNTGELFF

v_call: TRBV5-6
d_call: TRBD2
clone_size: NA
j_call: TRBJ2-7
cdr3_nt: TGTGCCAGCAGCCTTCGGACTAGCGGGGGCTACGAGCAGTACTTC
cdr3_aa: CASSLRTSGGYEQYF

v_call: TRBV5-1
d_call: NA
clone_size: NA
j_call: TRBJ2-1
cdr3_nt: TGCGCCAGCAGCCCGGTAGGCAGGGGTACCTACAATGAGCAGTTCTTC
cdr3_aa: CASSPVGRGTYNEQFF

v_call: TRBV6-5
d_call: TRBD1
clone_size: once
j_call: TRBJ1-1
cdr3_nt: TGTGCCAGCAGACCCGGGACAGTGAACACTGAAGCTTTCTTT
cdr3_aa: CASRPGTVNTEAFF

v_call: TRBV18
d_call: TRBD2
clone_size: NA
j_call: TRBJ2-7
cdr3_nt: TGTGCCAGCTCACCACTAGCCAGGGCTAGCGGGTTTTACGAGCAGTACTTC
cdr3_aa: CASSPLARASGFYEQYF

v_call: TRBV3-1/TRBV3-2
d_call: NA
clone_size: NA
j_call: TRBJ2-5
cdr3_nt: TGTGCCAGCAGCCTGAGAATGGGAGGGGGGGAGACCCAGTACTTC
cdr3_aa: CASSLRMGGGETQYF

v_call: TRBV18
d_call: NA
clone_size: NA
j_call: TRBJ1-5
cdr3_nt: TGTGCCAGCTCTAAGGAGGGGGGGGGAAGACAGCCCCAGCATTTT
cdr3_aa: CASSKEGGGRQPQHF

v_call: TRBV7-6
d_call: NA
clone_size: NA
j_call: TRBJ1-3
cdr3_nt: TGTGCCAGCAGCTCGTGGGGGGACTCTGGAAACACCATATATTTT
cdr3_aa: CASSSWGDSGNTIYF

v_call: TRBV28
d_call: NA
clone_size: once
j_call: TRBJ2-4
cdr3_nt: TGTGCCAGCAGTTTCAGGGGCGAGGGTCTTGGGCCCAAAAACATTCAGTACTTC
cdr3_aa: CASSFRGEGLGPKNIQYF

v_call: TRBV3-1/TRBV3-2
d_call: TRBD1
clone_size: NA
j_call: TRBJ2-7
cdr3_nt: TGTGCCAGCAGCTCCTCTAGGGGGCGAGCCTACGAGCAGTACTTC
cdr3_aa: CASSSSRGRAYEQYF

v_call: TRBV27
d_call: TRBD2
clone_size: NA
j_call: TRBJ2-2
cdr3_nt: TGTGCCAGCAGTCCACGAGTAGCGGGAGGTAAAACCGGGGAGCTGTTTTTT
cdr3_aa: CASSPRVAGGKTGELFF

v_call: TRBV3-1/TRBV3-2
d_call: NA
clone_size: NA
j_call: TRBJ2-1
cdr3_nt: TGTGCCAGCAGCCAAGATCTACAGAGCCCCGAGCAGTTCTTC
cdr3_aa: CASSQDLQSPEQFF

v_call: TRBV6-5
d_call: NA
clone_size: NA
j_call: TRBJ2-7
cdr3_nt: TGTGCCAGCAGTTACTCGACTCTAAGTGTTGCCGAGCAGTACTTC
cdr3_aa: CASSYSTLSVAEQYF

v_call: TRBV18
d_call: TRBD1
clone_size: NA
j_call: TRBJ2-7
cdr3_nt: TGTGCCAGCTCACCTCAGGGGACAGGGGTAGCCTACGAGCAGTACTTC
cdr3_aa: CASSPQGTGVAYEQYF

v_call: TRBV7-2
d_call: TRBD2
clone_size: NA
j_call: TRBJ2-4
cdr3_nt: TGTGCCAGCAGCTACAGCGGGACCAATCTAGCCAAAAACATTCAGTACTTC
cdr3_aa: CASSYSGTNLAKNIQYF

v_call: TRBV6-5
d_call: TRBD1
clone_size: few
j_call: TRBJ1-6
cdr3_nt: TGTGCCAGCAGTTATACCCGGGACAGCAAAGGATCCCTCCACTTT
cdr3_aa: CASSYTRDSKGSLHF

v_call: TRBV19
d_call: TRBD1
clone_size: NA
j_call: TRBJ1-2
cdr3_nt: TGTGCCAGTAGGGGGACAGGGCTAAACTATGGCTACACCTTC
cdr3_aa: CASRGTGLNYGYTF

v_call: TRBV29-1
d_call: TRBD2
clone_size: once
j_call: TRBJ2-1
cdr3_nt: TGCAGCGTTGAAAAGGCGACTAGCAGCTCCTACAATGAGCAGTTCTTC
cdr3_aa: CSVEKATSSSYNEQFF

v_call: TRBV3-1/TRBV3-2
d_call: NA
clone_size: NA
j_call: TRBJ1-1
cdr3_nt: TGTGCCAGCAGCCAATCCTACGGTGAAGCTTTCTTT
cdr3_aa: CASSQSYGEAFF

v_call: TRBV7-8
d_call: NA
clone_size: NA
j_call: TRBJ1-1
cdr3_nt: TGTGCCAGCAGCTCCCCGGGGAACACTGAAGCTTTCTTT
cdr3_aa: CASSSPGNTEAFF

v_call: TRBV5-6
d_call: TRBD2
clone_size: NA
j_call: TRBJ2-7
cdr3_nt: TGTGCCAGCAGCACGGGGACTAGCGGTTTAAGCTCCTACGAGCAGTACTTC
cdr3_aa: CASSTGTSGLSSYEQYF

v_call: TRBV10-3
d_call: NA
clone_size: NA
j_call: TRBJ1-6
cdr3_nt: TGTGCCATCAGTGAGTCGGAAGGACATAATAATTCACCCCTCCACTTT
cdr3_aa: CAISESEGHNNSPLHF

v_call: TRBV2
d_call: NA
clone_size: NA
j_call: TRBJ2-7
cdr3_nt: TGTGCCGGAGGTTGGGACTCCTACGAGCAGTACTTC
cdr3_aa: CAGGWDSYEQYF

v_call: TRBV7-6
d_call: NA
clone_size: NA
j_call: TRBJ2-7
cdr3_nt: TGTGCCAGCAGCTTAGAGGCGGGGGCTAGTTCCTACGAGCAGTACTTC
cdr3_aa: CASSLEAGASSYEQYF

v_call: TRBV6-5
d_call: TRBD1
clone_size: once
j_call: TRBJ1-1
cdr3_nt: TGTGCCAGTGCAGGGGGCAGGAACACTGAAGCTTTCTTT
cdr3_aa: CASAGGRNTEAFF

v_call: TRBV7-3
d_call: TRBD2
clone_size: NA
j_call: TRBJ2-3
cdr3_nt: TGTGCCAGCAGCCGGCTTGGGAGTAGCGGGGGAAGAGGGACAGATACGCAGTATTTT
cdr3_aa: CASSRLGSSGGRGTDTQYF

v_call: TRBV7-9
d_call: NA
clone_size: NA
j_call: TRBJ2-7
cdr3_nt: TGTGCCAGCAGCTTAATGCGGGGCAGGGCCTACGAGCAGTACTTC
cdr3_aa: CASSLMRGRAYEQYF

v_call: TRBV6-6
d_call: TRBD1
clone_size: NA
j_call: TRBJ1-4
cdr3_nt: TGTGCCAGCAGTTCACGACAGGGGGCTAATGAAAAACTGTTTTTT
cdr3_aa: CASSSRQGANEKLFF

v_call: TRBV18
d_call: NA
clone_size: NA
j_call: TRBJ2-5
cdr3_nt: TGTGCCAGCTCACTTCCGGACAGCACGGGCCAGTACTTC
cdr3_aa: CASSLPDSTGQYF

v_call: TRBV28
d_call: NA
clone_size: NA
j_call: TRBJ1-2
cdr3_nt: TGTGCCAGCAGCCCTTCGGGAATCTATGGCTACACCTTC
cdr3_aa: CASSPSGIYGYTF

v_call: TRBV7-7
d_call: NA
clone_size: NA
j_call: TRBJ1-6
cdr3_nt: TGTGCTAGCAGCTTAGGCGTTAATTCACCCCTCCACTTT
cdr3_aa: CASSLGVNSPLHF

v_call: TRBV13
d_call: TRBD1
clone_size: NA
j_call: TRBJ2-7
cdr3_nt: TGTGCCAGCAGCTTAGCCCCGACAGGGCCCTTTGAGCAGTACTTC
cdr3_aa: CASSLAPTGPFEQYF

v_call: TRBV7-8
d_call: TRBD2
clone_size: NA
j_call: TRBJ2-7
cdr3_nt: TGTGCCAGCAGCTTAGCGTCCGGACTAGCGGGGTACGAGCAGTACTTC
cdr3_aa: CASSLASGLAGYEQYF

v_call: TRBV9
d_call: NA
clone_size: once
j_call: TRBJ1-2
cdr3_nt: TGTGCCAGCAGCGTAGGCGGGGGGGATTATGGCTACACCTTC
cdr3_aa: CASSVGGGDYGYTF

v_call: TRBV5-6
d_call: NA
clone_size: NA
j_call: TRBJ2-7
cdr3_nt: TGTGCCAGCAGCTTTGATGGACTTTTGGGCGAGCAGTACTTC
cdr3_aa: CASSFDGLLGEQYF

v_call: TRBV7-8
d_call: TRBD2
clone_size: NA
j_call: TRBJ2-7
cdr3_nt: TGTGCCAGCAGCTTTTTGTCCGCGGGAGAGTCCTACGAGCAGTACTTC
cdr3_aa: CASSFLSAGESYEQYF

v_call: TRBV5-1
d_call: TRBD1
clone_size: NA
j_call: TRBJ2-2
cdr3_nt: TGCGCCAGCAGCTTGGCGGGACAGGGAGGCACCGGGGAGCTGTTTTTT
cdr3_aa: CASSLAGQGGTGELFF

v_call: TRBV7-2
d_call: TRBD2
clone_size: few
j_call: TRBJ2-3
cdr3_nt: TGTGCCAGCAGTCTAAGCAGCGGGAGGTCAGATACGCAGTATTTT
cdr3_aa: CASSLSSGRSDTQYF

v_call: TRBV6-4
d_call: TRBD1
clone_size: few
j_call: TRBJ1-2
cdr3_nt: TGTGCCAGCAGTGACTCCTCTACTGACAGGGGGGATGGCTACACCTTC
cdr3_aa: CASSDSSTDRGDGYTF

v_call: TRBV27
d_call: NA
clone_size: once
j_call: TRBJ2-6
cdr3_nt: TGTGCCAGCAGTTCCACTTACTCTGGGGCCAACGTCCTGACTTTC
cdr3_aa: CASSSTYSGANVLTF

v_call: TRBV6-2/TRBV6-3
d_call: TRBD2
clone_size: NA
j_call: TRBJ2-5
cdr3_nt: TGTGCCAGCAGTTACACGGAGAGCGGGGAGGAGACCCAGTACTTC
cdr3_aa: CASSYTESGEETQYF

v_call: TRBV10-3
d_call: TRBD1
clone_size: NA
j_call: TRBJ1-2
cdr3_nt: TGTGCCATCAGCCCGACCGAACAGGGGTGGTATGGCTACACCTTC
cdr3_aa: CAISPTEQGWYGYTF

v_call: TRBV24-1
d_call: TRBD2
clone_size: NA
j_call: TRBJ2-7
cdr3_nt: TGTGCCAGCCAACTAGCGGGAGAGTTGTACGAGCAGTACTTC
cdr3_aa: CASQLAGELYEQYF

v_call: TRBV18
d_call: TRBD1
clone_size: NA
j_call: TRBJ1-5
cdr3_nt: TGTGCCAGCTCACCGGGGGACAGGGGTAATCAGCCCCAGCATTTT
cdr3_aa: CASSPGDRGNQPQHF

v_call: TRBV5-1
d_call: NA
clone_size: NA
j_call: TRBJ1-1
cdr3_nt: TGCGCCAGCAGGCCTTACACGAACACTGAAGCTTTCTTT
cdr3_aa: CASRPYTNTEAFF

v_call: TRBV5-1
d_call: NA
clone_size: NA
j_call: TRBJ2-7
cdr3_nt: TGCGCCAGCAGCTTGTCAGGATCCGAGCAGTACTTC
cdr3_aa: CASSLSGSEQYF